The sequence of this TCR beta chain was determined in a study of T cells in localized non-small cell lung cancer. Study-level findings and limits: The study found T cell clonality highest in uninvolved adjacent lung, above tumor.

With regard to this clone: Its specificity is not known.

The V gene's germline CDR1 is SEHNR and CDR2 FQNEAQ (reference sequence). With 5 bases removed from V and 5 bases from J, the gap between germline ends came to 18 bases. CDR3 length equals 15 residues. The data were produced by immunoSEQ multiplex PCR, yet TCRdb's version contains in-frame clones alone and is incomplete. Seen here are approximately 34,000 clones, roughly 85% observed once, and the top ten hold about 7%. The chain employs TRBV7-9 and TRBJ1-1, with a weak D call TRBD1 (5 bases). Sample: peripheral blood, taken before any cancer treatment. The sequence came from a woman aged 40-69 years with stage I lung adenocarcinoma. DNA for the CDR3: TGTGCCAGCAGCCGAGGGACGGTTGAGGGGACTGAAGCTTTCTTT. Residues: CASSRGTVEGTEAFF.